This TCR beta chain was sequenced during a study of T cell repertoires in cytomegalovirus infection (dated by TCRdb to between 2019 and 2020). In the study overall: The HLA type of each donor mattered for the analysis, because public TCR beta signatures pointed to carriage of CMV infection along with the matching HLA type.

From the cysteine up to the phenylalanine, the CDR3 has a length of 14 residues. The CDR3 DNA has 42 bases and is translated from base 1. CDR1 MGHDK and CDR2 SYGVNS are derived from the germline V gene. V is clipped by 0 bases and J by 3 bases, and the sequence between their germline boundaries is 9 bases long. On the study overall, not on this receptor specifically: In the ex vivo response, HLA-C-restricted CMV-specific TCR beta clonotypes were dominant, and in two of eight donors the single most frequent clonotype came from this HLA-C-restricted group. Carriers of CMV infection plus the relevant HLA type were discriminated by the cumulative frequency of public TCR beta family members in the study cohort and in an independent approximately 400-donor cohort.

Data came from an Illumina HiSeq 1500. The public reads were reanalyzed by TCRdb: fastp trimming at Q25, MiXCR alignment, in-frame beta chains only. Entries that share a CDR3 protein sequence are merged under the most common genes and DNA. This sample holds 250,000 to 300,000 distinct CDR3 sequences; roughly an eighth were observed only once. 7% to 9.5% of the sample is in the top ten clones. This clonotype was seen ten or more times. This clone's antigen is unknown. No per-base quality is available; no much larger clone lies one base away. The sequenced material came from PBMCs. The clonotype originates from a human donor in good health (CMV status not recorded). Some clones in this sample may be carry-over from other donors' samples. The rearranged segments are TRBV25-1 and TRBJ2-7, with the D gene not confidently named. The CDR3: CASSEYGRSYEQYF. The sequenced DNA: TGTGCCAGCAGTGAATACGGCAGGAGCTACGAGCAGTACTTC.